The present entry profiles one TCR beta chain with its context. The sample holds many counts of this clonotype. Its specific antigen is unknown. Qualities for individual bases were not recorded, and no much larger clone is one base off. Library preparation employed 5' RACE. This sample was sequenced with an Illumina MiSeq. TCRdb ran its own pipeline on the public reads, namely fastp trimming at Q25 and MiXCR clone calling, and kept in-frame beta chains. Every entry covers one CDR3 protein and lists the most common genes and DNA from its rows. This sample gives 40,000 to 65,000 distinct CDR3 sequences in total; roughly 14% of them show up just once. About 16% of the sample is taken by the ten largest. This entry is derived from a study of T cells of healthy individuals (dated by TCRdb to the late 2010s). Per the germline V gene (reference sequence), DFQATT is the CDR1 and SNEGSKA is the CDR2. Reading from cysteine to phenylalanine, the CDR3 counts 14 amino acids. Kept here is only the CDR3 DNA, which spans 42 bases and is read in frame from base 1. V is cut by 3 bases and J by 7 bases, and the space between the germline ends is 16 bases.

This clonotype originated in a human donor in good health. The chain employs TRBV20-1 and TRBJ1-3, with no confident D gene call. The CDR3 in this case is CSARGSFQQNTIYF. The DNA reads as follows: TGCAGTGCTAGGGGGTCCTTTCAACAGAACACCATATATTTT.